This entry concerns a single TCR beta chain. Clones were read by immunoSEQ multiplex PCR, and TCRdb kept only the in-frame ones, dropping some. This repertoire shows 45,000 to 55,000 clones, around 78% found once; its top ten account for less than 5.5%. The junction had 5 bases not matched to a gene; V was cut back by 3 bases and J by 5 bases. Looked up from germline, CDR1 is SGHKS and CDR2 is YYEKEE (reference sequence). The CDR3 spans 14 residues. The data are from a study of blood T cell repertoires in COVID-19. Study overall: From T cells, B-cell-depleted T cells, or PBMCs came the material, which was cDNA or gDNA.

The V call is TRBV5-5, the J call TRBJ2-7; 10 bases match TRBD1. The receptor was derived from a human donor in a cohort sampled during active COVID-19. Source material: peripheral blood. The CDR3 nucleotides read TGTGCCAGCAGCTGGGGACAGGGGCTCAACGAGCAGTACTTC. It translates to CASSWGQGLNEQYF.